The clone carrying this T cell receptor (beta chain) was found many times. TCRdb re-analysed the reads in MiXCR, keeping a single row per CDR3 protein. The sample lists about 300,000 distinct CDR3 sequences; roughly a tenth were seen once. The sample originates from a study of T cell repertoires in cytomegalovirus infection. This CDR3 has 16 residues. Trimming removed 5 bases from V and 4 bases from J, with 20 bases in between. CDR1 and CDR2 (germline): SGHTA, FQGNSA. This clonotype was obtained from a human donor in good health (CMV status not recorded). Some clones in this sample may be carry-over from other donors' samples. The source material was PBMCs. V and J are TRBV7-2 and TRBJ1-1, with D hard to call. CDR3 region: CASSPQRRGGPTEAFF. The CDR3 nucleotides read TGTGCCAGCAGCCCACAAAGGCGCGGCGGGCCCACTGAAGCTTTCTTT. Full variable domain (missing parts from reference TRBV7-2 and TRBJ1-1): GAGVSQSPSNKVTEKGKDVELRCDPISGHTALYWYRQSLGQGLEFLIYFQGNSAPDKSGLPSDRFSAERTGGSVSTLTIQRTQQEDSAVYLCASSPQRRGGPTEAFFGQGTRLTVV.